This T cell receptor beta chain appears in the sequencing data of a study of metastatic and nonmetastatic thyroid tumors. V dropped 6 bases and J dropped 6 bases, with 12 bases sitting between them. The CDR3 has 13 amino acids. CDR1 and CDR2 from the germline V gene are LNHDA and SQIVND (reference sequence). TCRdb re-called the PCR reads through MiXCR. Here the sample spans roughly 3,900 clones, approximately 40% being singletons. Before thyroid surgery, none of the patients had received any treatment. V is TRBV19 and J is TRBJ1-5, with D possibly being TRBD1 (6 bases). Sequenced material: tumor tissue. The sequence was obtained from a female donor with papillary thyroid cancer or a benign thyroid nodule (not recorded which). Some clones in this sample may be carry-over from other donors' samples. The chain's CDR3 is CASSNRESQPQHF. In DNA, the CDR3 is TGTGCCAGTAGCAACAGGGAGAGTCAGCCCCAGCATTTT.